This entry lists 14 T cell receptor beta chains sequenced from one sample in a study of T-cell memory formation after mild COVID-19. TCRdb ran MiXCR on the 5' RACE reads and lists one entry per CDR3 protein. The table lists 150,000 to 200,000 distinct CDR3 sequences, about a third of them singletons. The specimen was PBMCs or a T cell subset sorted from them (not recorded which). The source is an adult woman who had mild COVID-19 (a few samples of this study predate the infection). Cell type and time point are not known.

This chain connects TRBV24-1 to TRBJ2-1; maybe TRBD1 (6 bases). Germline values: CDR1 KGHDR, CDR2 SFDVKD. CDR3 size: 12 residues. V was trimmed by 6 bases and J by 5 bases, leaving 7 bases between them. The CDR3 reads CATSYRDNEQFF. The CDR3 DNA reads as TGTGCCACCAGTTACAGGGACAATGAGCAGTTCTTC.

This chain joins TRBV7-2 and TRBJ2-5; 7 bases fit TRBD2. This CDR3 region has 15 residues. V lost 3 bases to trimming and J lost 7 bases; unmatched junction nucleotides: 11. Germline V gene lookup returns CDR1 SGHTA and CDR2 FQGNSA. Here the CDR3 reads CASSFHGGIGTTQYF. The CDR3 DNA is TGTGCCAGCAGCTTTCACGGGGGGATTGGAACGACCCAGTACTTC.

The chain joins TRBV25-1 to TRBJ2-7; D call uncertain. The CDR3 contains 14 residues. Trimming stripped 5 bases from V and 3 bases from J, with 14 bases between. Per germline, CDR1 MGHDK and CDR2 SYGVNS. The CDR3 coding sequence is TGTGCCAGCAGTTTTTACGGGTCCAACTACGAGCAGTACTTC. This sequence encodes CASSFYGSNYEQYF.

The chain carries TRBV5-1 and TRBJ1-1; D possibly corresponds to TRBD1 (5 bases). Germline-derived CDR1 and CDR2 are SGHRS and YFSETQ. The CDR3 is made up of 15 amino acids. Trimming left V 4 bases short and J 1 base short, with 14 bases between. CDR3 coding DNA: TGCGCCAGCAGCAGGACGGGGGTTCCGAACACTGAAGCTTTCTTT. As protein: CASSRTGVPNTEAFF.

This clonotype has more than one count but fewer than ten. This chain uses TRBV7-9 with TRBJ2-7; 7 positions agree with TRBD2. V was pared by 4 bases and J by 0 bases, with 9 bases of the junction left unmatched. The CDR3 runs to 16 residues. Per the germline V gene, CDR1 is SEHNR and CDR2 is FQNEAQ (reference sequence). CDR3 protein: CASSSQLAGPSYEQYF. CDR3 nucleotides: TGTGCCAGCAGCTCTCAATTAGCGGGCCCCTCCTACGAGCAGTACTTC.

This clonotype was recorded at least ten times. The CDR3 loop reads CATGGTEKETQYF. CDR3 in DNA: TGTGCCACCGGAGGGACAGAAAAAGAGACCCAGTACTTC. The gene calls are TRBV24-1 and TRBJ2-5, with a possible D match to TRBD1 (7 bases). CDR1 and CDR2 (germline): KGHDR, SFDVKD. This CDR3 comprises 13 residues. Trimming stripped 9 bases from V and 3 bases from J, with 13 bases between.

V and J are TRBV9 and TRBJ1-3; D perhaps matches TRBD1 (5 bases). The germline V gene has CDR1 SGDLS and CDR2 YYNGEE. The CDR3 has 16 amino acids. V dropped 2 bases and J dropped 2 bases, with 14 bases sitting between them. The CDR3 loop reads CASSVLSGGAGNTIYF. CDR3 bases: TGTGCCAGCAGCGTCTTAAGCGGGGGAGCTGGAAACACCATATATTTT.

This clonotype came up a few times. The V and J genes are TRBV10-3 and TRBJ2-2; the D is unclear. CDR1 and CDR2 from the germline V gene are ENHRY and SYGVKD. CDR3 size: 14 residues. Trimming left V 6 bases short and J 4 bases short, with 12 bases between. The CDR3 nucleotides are TGTGCCATCAGGCCCGCTGACTTCACCGGGGAGCTGTTTTTT. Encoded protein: CAIRPADFTGELFF.

The CDR3 sequence: CAISESNAGYTF. DNA for the CDR3: TGTGCCATCAGTGAGTCGAACGCGGGCTACACCTTC. The V and J genes are TRBV10-3 and TRBJ1-2; D unclear. This CDR3 region has 12 residues. Per germline, CDR1 ENHRY and CDR2 SYGVKD. With 0 bases removed from V and 8 bases from J, the gap between germline ends came to 7 bases.

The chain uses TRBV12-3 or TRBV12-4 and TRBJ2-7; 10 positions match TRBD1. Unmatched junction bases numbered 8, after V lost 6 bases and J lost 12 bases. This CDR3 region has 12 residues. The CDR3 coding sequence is TGTGCCAGCAGACCCGGACAGGGGGTGTCGTACTTC. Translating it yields CASRPGQGVSYF.

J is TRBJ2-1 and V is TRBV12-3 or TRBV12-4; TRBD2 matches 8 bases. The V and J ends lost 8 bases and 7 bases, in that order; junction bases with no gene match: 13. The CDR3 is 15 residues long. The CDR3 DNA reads TGTGCCAGCGGTCCCGCGGGGGGCCGTCCTAATGAGCAGTTCTTC. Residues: CASGPAGGRPNEQFF.

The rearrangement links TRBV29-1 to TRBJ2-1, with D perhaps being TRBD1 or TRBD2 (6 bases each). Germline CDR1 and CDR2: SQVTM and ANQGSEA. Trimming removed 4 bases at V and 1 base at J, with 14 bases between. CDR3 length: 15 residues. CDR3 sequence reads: CSVAPEGGSYNEQFF. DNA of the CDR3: TGCAGCGTTGCCCCAGAGGGGGGATCCTACAATGAGCAGTTCTTC.

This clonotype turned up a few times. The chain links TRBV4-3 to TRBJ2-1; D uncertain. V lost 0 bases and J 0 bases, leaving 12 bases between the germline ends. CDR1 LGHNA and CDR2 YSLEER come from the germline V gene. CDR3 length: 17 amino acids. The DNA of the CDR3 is TGCGCCAGCAGCCAAGAACATCCGAGCCCCTCCTACAATGAGCAGTTCTTC. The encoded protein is CASSQEHPSPSYNEQFF.

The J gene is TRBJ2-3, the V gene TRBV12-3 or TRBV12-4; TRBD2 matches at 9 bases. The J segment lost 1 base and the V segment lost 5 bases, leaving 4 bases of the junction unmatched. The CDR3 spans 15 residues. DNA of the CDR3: TGTGCCAGCAGTCCACCTAGCGGGGGCACAGATACGCAGTATTTT. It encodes CASSPPSGGTDTQYF.